This T cell receptor (beta chain) is drawn from a study of T cell repertoires in cytomegalovirus infection. Study background: CMV infection together with matching HLA type was indicated by public TCR beta signatures. Study results and caveats: Cumulative frequency of public TCR beta families picked out carriers of CMV plus the relevant HLA. HLA-C-restricted CMV-specific TCR beta clonotypes were dominant in the ex vivo response.

TCRdb called the reads again in MiXCR, with one record for every CDR3 protein. This table holds about 530,000 distinct CDR3 sequences, more than 25% found once. There are 14 residues in the CDR3. Germline assignment: CDR1 DFQATT and CDR2 SNEGSKA (reference sequence). The V and J ends lost 3 bases and 1 base respectively, with 12 bases between them. Concerning this clonotype itself: Its antigen is still unknown.

What was sequenced was PBMCs. The receptor was derived from a human donor in good health (CMV status not recorded). Some clones in this sample may be carry-over from other donors' samples. The chain links TRBV20-1 to TRBJ1-1; D is undetermined. In DNA, the CDR3 is TGCAGTGCTAGGGCGTCTTTAGGGAACACTGAAGCTTTCTTT. Its translation: CSARASLGNTEAFF.